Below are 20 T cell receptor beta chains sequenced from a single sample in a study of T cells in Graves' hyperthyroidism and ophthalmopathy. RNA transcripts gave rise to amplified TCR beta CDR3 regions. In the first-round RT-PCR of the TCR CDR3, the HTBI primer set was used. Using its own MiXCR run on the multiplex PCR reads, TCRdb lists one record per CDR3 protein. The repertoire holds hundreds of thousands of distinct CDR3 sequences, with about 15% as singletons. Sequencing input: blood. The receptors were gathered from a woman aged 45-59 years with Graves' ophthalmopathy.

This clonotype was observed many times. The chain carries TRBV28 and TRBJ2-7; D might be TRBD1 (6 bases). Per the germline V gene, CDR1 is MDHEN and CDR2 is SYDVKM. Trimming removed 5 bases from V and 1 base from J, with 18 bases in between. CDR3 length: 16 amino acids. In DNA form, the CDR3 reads TGTGCCAGCAGTCCCCTCTGGTCGGGACAATCCTACGAGCAGTACTTC. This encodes CASSPLWSGQSYEQYF.

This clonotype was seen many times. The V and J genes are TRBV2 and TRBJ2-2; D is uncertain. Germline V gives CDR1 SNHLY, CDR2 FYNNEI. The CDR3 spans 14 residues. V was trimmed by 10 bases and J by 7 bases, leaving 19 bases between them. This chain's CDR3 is CATRPAPMIGELFF. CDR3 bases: TGTGCCACCCGACCAGCCCCTATGATCGGGGAGCTGTTTTTT.

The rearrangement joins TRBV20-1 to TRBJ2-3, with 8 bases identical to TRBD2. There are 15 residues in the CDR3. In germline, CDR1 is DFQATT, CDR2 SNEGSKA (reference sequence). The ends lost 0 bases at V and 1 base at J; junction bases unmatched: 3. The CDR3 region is CSARESGSGTDTQYF. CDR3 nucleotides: TGCAGTGCTAGAGAAAGCGGGAGTGGCACAGATACGCAGTATTTT.

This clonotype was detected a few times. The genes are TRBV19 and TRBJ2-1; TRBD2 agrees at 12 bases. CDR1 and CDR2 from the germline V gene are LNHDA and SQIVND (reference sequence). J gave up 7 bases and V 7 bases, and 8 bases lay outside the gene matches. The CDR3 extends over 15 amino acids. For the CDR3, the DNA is TGTGCCAGTAACCCACTAGCGGGAGGCGGTAATGAGCAGTTCTTC. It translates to CASNPLAGGGNEQFF.

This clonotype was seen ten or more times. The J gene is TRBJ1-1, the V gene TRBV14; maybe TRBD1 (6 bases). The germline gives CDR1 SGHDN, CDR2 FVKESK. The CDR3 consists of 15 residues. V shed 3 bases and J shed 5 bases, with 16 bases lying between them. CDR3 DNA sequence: TGTGCCAGCAGCCAGTGGGACAAACTAGTTACTGAAGCTTTCTTT. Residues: CASSQWDKLVTEAFF.

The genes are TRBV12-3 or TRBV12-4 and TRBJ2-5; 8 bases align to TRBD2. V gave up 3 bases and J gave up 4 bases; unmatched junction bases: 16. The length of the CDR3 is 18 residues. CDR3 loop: CASSLGTGGRGARETQYF. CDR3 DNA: TGTGCCAGCAGTTTGGGGACGGGCGGGCGGGGGGCTAGAGAGACCCAGTACTTC.

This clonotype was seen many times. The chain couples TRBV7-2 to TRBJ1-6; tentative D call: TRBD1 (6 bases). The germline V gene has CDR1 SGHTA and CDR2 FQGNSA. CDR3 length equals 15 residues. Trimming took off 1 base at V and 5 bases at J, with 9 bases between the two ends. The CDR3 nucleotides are TGTGCCAGCAGCTTAGTAGGACAGAATAATTCACCCCTCCACTTT. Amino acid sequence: CASSLVGQNNSPLHF.

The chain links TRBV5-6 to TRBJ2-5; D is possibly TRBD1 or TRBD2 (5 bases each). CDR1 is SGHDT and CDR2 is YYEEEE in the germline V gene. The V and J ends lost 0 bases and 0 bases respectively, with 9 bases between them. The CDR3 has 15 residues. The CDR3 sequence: CASSLGWDDQETQYF. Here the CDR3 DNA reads TGTGCCAGCAGCTTGGGTTGGGACGACCAAGAGACCCAGTACTTC.

The CDR3 loop reads CASSQFPADSPLHF. The CDR3 DNA follows: TGTGCCAGCAGCCAATTTCCCGCGGATTCACCCCTCCACTTT. The chain is built from TRBV7-3 and TRBJ1-6; D not certain. The CDR3 is 14 residues long. The ends were cut back, 5 bases at V and 8 bases at J, with 13 bases in the middle. Germline CDR1 reads SGHTA; CDR2 reads FQGTGA. Based on the CDR3 plus reference TRBV7-3 and TRBJ1-6, the full variable domain is GAGVSQTPSNKVTEKGKYVELRCDPISGHTALYWYRQSLGQGPEFLIYFQGTGAADDSGLPNDRFFAVRPEGSVSTLKIQRTERGDSAVYLCASSQFPADSPLHFGNGTRLTVT.

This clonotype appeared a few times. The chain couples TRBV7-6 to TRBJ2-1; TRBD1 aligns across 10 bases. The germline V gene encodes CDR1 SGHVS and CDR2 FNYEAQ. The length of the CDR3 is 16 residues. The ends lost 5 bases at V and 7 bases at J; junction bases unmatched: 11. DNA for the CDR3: TGTGCCAGCAGCCTTGCCGGGACAGGGGTCTGGAATGAGCAGTTCTTC. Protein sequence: CASSLAGTGVWNEQFF.

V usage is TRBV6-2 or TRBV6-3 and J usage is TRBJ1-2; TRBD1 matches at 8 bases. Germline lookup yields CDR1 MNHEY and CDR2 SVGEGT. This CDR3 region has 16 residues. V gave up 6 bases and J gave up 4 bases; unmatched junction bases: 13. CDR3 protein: CASSAGTGTLCYGYTF. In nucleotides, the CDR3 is TGTGCCAGCAGCGCCGGGACAGGAACACTCTGCTATGGCTACACCTTC.

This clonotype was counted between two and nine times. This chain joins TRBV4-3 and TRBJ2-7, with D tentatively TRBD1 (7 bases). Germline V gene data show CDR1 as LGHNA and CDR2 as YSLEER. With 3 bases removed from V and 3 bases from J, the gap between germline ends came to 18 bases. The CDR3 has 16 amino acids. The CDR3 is CASSQGRQGGYYEQYF. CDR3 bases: TGCGCCAGCAGCCAGGGTCGCCAGGGGGGCTACTACGAGCAGTACTTC.

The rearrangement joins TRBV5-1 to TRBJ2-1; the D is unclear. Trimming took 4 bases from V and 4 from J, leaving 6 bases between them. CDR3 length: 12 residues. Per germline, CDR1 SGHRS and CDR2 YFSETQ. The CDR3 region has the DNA TGCGCCAGCAGCGTCTATTACAATGAGCAGTTCTTC. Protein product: CASSVYYNEQFF.

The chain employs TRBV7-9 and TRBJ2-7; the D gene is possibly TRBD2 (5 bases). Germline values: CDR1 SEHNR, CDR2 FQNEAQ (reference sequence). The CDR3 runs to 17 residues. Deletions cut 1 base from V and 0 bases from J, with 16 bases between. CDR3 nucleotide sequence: TGTGCCAGCAGCTTAGTTGGAGGTGCGTCTCACTCCTACGAGCAGTACTTC. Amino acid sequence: CASSLVGGASHSYEQYF.

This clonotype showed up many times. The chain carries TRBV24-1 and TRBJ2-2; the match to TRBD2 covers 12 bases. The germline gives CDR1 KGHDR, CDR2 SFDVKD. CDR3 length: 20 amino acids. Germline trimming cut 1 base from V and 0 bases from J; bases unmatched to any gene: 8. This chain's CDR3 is CATSDFGLAGGSANTGELFF. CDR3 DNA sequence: TGTGCCACCAGTGATTTTGGCCTAGCGGGAGGGTCAGCGAACACCGGGGAGCTGTTTTTT.

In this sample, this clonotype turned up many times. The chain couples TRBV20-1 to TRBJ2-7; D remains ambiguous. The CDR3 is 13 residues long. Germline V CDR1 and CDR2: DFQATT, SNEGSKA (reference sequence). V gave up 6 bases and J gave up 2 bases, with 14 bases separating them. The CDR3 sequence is CSALAQTPYEQYF. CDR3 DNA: TGCAGTGCCTTGGCCCAGACGCCCTACGAGCAGTACTTC.

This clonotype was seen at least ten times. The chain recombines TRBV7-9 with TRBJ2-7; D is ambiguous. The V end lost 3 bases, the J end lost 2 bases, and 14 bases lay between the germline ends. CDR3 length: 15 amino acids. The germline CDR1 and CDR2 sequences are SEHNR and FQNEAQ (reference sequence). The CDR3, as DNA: TGTGCCAGCAGCTTTATGATAGGATCGGCCTACGAGCAGTACTTC. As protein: CASSFMIGSAYEQYF.

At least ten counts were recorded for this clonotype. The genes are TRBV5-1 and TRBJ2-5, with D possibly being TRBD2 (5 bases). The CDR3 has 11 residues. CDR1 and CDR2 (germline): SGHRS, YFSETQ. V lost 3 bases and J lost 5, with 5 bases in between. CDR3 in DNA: TGCGCCAGCAGCTGGGAGGAGACCCAGTACTTC. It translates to CASSWEETQYF.

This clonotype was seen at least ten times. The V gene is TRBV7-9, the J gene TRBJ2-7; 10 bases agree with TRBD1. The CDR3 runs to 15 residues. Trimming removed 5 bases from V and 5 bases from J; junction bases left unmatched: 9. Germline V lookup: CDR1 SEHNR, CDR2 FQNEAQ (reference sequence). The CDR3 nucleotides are TGTGCCAGCAGCCCCGGGACAGGGGTAAGAGACGAGCAGTACTTC. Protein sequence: CASSPGTGVRDEQYF.

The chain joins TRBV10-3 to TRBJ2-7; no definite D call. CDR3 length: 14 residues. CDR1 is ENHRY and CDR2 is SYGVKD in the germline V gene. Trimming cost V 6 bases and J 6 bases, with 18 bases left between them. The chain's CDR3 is CAISGAGSLGEQYF. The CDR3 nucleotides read TGTGCCATCAGCGGAGCTGGATCCCTGGGCGAGCAGTACTTC.